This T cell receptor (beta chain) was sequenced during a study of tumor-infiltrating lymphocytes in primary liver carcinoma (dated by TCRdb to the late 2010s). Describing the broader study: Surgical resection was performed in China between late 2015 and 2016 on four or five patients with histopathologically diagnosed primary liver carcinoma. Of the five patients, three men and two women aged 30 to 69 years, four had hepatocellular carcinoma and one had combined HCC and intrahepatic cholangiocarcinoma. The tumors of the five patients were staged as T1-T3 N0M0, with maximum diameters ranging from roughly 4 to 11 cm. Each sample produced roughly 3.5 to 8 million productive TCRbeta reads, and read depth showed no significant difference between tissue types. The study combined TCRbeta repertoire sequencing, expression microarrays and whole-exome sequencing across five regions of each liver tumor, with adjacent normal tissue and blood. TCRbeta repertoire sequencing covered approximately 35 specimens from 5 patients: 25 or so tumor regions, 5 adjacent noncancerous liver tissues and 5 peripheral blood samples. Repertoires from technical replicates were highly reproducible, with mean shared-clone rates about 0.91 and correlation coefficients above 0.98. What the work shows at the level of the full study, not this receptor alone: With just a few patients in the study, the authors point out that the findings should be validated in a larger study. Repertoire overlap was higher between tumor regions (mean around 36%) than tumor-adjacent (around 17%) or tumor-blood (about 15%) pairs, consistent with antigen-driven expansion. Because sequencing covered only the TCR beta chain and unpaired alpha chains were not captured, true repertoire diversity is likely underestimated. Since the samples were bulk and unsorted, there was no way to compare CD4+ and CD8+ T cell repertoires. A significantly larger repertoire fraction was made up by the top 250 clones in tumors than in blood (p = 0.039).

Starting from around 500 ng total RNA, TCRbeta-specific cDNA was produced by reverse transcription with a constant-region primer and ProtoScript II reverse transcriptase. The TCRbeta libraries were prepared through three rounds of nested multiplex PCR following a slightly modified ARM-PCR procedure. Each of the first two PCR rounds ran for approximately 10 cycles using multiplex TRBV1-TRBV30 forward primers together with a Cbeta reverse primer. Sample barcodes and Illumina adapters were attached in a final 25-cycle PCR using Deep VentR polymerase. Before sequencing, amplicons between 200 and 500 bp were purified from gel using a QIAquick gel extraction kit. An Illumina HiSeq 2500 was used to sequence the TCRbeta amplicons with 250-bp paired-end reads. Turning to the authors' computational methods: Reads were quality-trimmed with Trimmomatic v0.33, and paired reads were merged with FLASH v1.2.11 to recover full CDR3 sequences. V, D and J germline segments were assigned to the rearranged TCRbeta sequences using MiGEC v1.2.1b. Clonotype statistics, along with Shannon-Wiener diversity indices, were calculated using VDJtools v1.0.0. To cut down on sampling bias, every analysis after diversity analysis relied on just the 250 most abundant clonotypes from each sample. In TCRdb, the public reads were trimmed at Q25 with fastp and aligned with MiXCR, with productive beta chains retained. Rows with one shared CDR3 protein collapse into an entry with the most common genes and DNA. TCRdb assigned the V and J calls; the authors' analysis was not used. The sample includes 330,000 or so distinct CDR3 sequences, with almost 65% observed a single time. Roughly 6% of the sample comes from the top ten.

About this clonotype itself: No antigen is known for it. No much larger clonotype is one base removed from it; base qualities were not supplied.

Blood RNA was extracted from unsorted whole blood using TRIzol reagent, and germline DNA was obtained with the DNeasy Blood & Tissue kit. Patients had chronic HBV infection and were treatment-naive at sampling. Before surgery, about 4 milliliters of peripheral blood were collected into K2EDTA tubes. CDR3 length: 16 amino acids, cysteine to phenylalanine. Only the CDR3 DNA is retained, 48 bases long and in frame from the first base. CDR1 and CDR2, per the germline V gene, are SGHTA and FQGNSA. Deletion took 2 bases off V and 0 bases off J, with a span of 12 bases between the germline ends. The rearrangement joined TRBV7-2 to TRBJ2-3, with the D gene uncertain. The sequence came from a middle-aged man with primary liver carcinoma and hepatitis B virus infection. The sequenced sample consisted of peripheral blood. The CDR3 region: CASSLLGGYSTDTQYF. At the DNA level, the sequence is TGTGCCAGCAGCTTACTTGGCGGATACAGCACAGATACGCAGTATTTT.